The clone carrying this TCR beta chain was recorded only once. The antigen remains unidentified. This entry belongs to a study of cytomegalovirus exposure and HLA in healthy donors. The donors were members of the roughly 130-subject validation cohort (separate from the approximately 670-subject first cohort). V lost 3 bases to trimming and J lost 0 bases, with 12 bases between them. CDR1 is SGHVS and CDR2 is FQNEAQ in the germline V gene. The CDR3 runs to 15 residues. General study points: Researchers catalogued approximately 160 TCR beta chains as cytomegalovirus-associated. Subsequent analysis found a tendency for first-cohort TCR clusters to co-occur within the 120 or so validation repertoires.

TCRdb keeps only in-frame clones here, not all; method: immunoSEQ multiplex PCR. The data show some 190,000 clones, around 86% seen once. The receptor comes from a man aged 25-45 years in good health and CMV-seropositive. The V call is TRBV7-8, the J call TRBJ2-7; D could derive from TRBD1 or TRBD2 (5 bases each). The sequenced sample was PBMCs. The CDR3 sequence: CASSFGRDVSYEQYF. The CDR3 DNA reads TGTGCCAGCAGCTTTGGCCGGGACGTCTCCTACGAGCAGTACTTC.